Presented here are 10 T cell receptor beta chains from one specimen sequenced in a study of prognosis after radiotherapy for stage I lung cancer. Two rounds of multiplex PCR amplified TCR beta CDR3 from genomic DNA. First-round PCR used primers specific to each TRBV and TRBJ gene. MiXCR, applied by TCRdb to the multiplex PCR reads, yields one record per CDR3 protein. The sample consists of about 22,000 distinct CDR3 sequences, around 46% of them appearing once. Source: PBMCs, taken before or after stereotactic body radiation therapy (not recorded which). The receptor source for this set is a donor over 45 with non-small cell lung cancer.

The chain joins TRBV6-1 to TRBJ1-2, with D possibly TRBD1 on 6 matching bases. The ends were cut back, 10 bases at V and 6 bases at J, with 18 bases in the middle. The CDR3 runs to 13 residues. Germline CDR1 and CDR2: MNHNS and SASEGT. The CDR3 loop is CATNRVGADGYTF. The CDR3 DNA reads as TGTGCCACTAACCGTGTGGGGGCGGATGGCTACACCTTC.

For this clonotype: A read error likely explains this, since a far larger clone differs by one base. The CDR3 DNA sequence: TGTGCCAGCAGTAACCCGGCGGAGCAGTTCTTC. Translated, it gives CASSNPAEQFF. V usage is TRBV28 and J usage is TRBJ2-5; D unresolved. The J call is uncertain, as TRBJ2-1 better fits the DNA end. This CDR3 region has 11 residues. The germline V gene has CDR1 MDHEN and CDR2 SYDVKM.

The J gene is TRBJ2-2, the V gene TRBV27; 11 bases map to TRBD2. Per the germline V gene, CDR1 is MNHEY and CDR2 is SMNVEV (reference sequence). V dropped 5 bases and J dropped 5; count of bases not matched to a gene: 7. The CDR3 length is 16 residues. CDR3 region: CASSRPTSGTTGELFF. The DNA for the CDR3 is TGTGCCAGCAGTAGACCGACTAGCGGGACGACCGGGGAGCTGTTTTTT.

As regards this clonotype: This sequence may be a read error, since a much larger clone differs from it by one base. The chain combines TRBV29-1 with TRBJ2-5; TRBD2 is a possible D gene (6 bases). This CDR3 contains 12 residues. Germline V gene data show CDR1 as SQVTM and CDR2 as ANQGSEA. The CDR3 protein is CSGTKGRETHYF. The CDR3 nucleotides are TGCAGCGGAACTAAGGGTCGGGAGACCCATTACTTC.

As concerns this clonotype: The junction shows a germline mismatch at one end, possibly a read error. V usage is TRBV7-2 and J usage is TRBJ1-2; no firm D call. The CDR3 has 14 residues. CDR1 is SGHTA, CDR2 FQGNSA, per germline. The CDR3 is CASSLREGYYGYTF. The CDR3 nucleotides read TGTGCCAGCAGCCTCCGGGAAGGGTACTATGGCTATACCTTC.

In its sample, this clonotype was seen many times. The V gene is TRBV6-1, the J gene TRBJ1-2, with 7 positions matching TRBD1. This CDR3 is built from 14 residues. J gave up 6 bases and V 2 bases, and 6 bases lay outside the gene matches. Germline V gene sequence: CDR1 MNHNS, CDR2 SASEGT. The CDR3 sequence: CASSERGRGDGYTF. The CDR3 DNA sequence: TGTGCCAGCAGTGAAAGGGGCAGGGGGGATGGCTACACCTTC.

This clonotype was recorded many times. The chain couples TRBV6-5 to TRBJ1-2; no firm D call. The ends were cut back, 0 bases at V and 4 bases at J, with 9 bases in the middle. The CDR3 is 14 residues long. CDR1 and CDR2 from the germline V gene are MNHEY and SVGAGI. CDR3 protein: CASSYSTYSYGYTF. In nucleotides, the CDR3 is TGTGCCAGCAGTTACTCGACTTACAGCTATGGCTACACCTTC.

The table lists this clonotype with a count of one. With a far larger clone one base away, a read error is the likely cause. The J gene is TRBJ2-3, the V gene TRBV6-4; the D gene is possibly TRBD1 (5 bases). The germline gives CDR1 MRHNA, CDR2 SNTAGT. CDR3 length: 15 amino acids. In nucleotides, the CDR3 is TGTGCCAGCAGGGAAACAGGACGTCAAACAGATAAGCAGTATTTT. Translated: CASRETGRQTDKQYF.

In the case of this clonotype: This likely reflects a read error, since a far larger clone is one base away. The chain couples TRBV6-4 to TRBJ1-2, with D uncertain. CDR3 length equals 13 residues. Germline V gene lookup returns CDR1 MRHNA and CDR2 SNTAGT. In nucleotides, the CDR3 is TGTTCCAGCCCCGCCTCCTCAAACTATGGCTACACCTTC. Protein: CSSPASSNYGYTF.

By proportion, this clonotype is medium-sized. This sequence joins TRBV2 and TRBJ2-3; TRBD2 agrees at 7 bases. The germline CDR1 and CDR2 sequences are SNHLY and FYNNEI. Germline trimming cut 3 bases from V and 5 bases from J; bases unmatched to any gene: 8. The CDR3 runs 15 residues. The CDR3 reads CASSEVGGEGDTQYF. The CDR3 nucleotides are TGTGCCAGCAGTGAGGTTGGGGGGGAGGGAGATACGCAGTATTTT.